The 24 T cell receptor beta chains reported below all come from one sample, sequenced in a study of T-cell memory formation after mild COVID-19. TCRdb re-called the 5' RACE reads with MiXCR, one entry per CDR3 protein. Of about 350,000 distinct CDR3 sequences in the sample, about an eighth were seen once. The sequenced material came from PBMCs or a T cell subset sorted from them (not recorded which). The receptor source for this set is a man between 18 and 29 years old who had mild COVID-19 (a few samples of this study predate the infection). Cell type and time point are not known.

The genes are TRBV3-1 and TRBJ2-5; 7 bases are shared with TRBD1. The CDR3 has 15 residues. The trim removed 4 bases at V and 5 bases at J, leaving 10 bases unmatched. Germline V gene lookup returns CDR1 LGHDT and CDR2 YNNKEL (reference sequence). The CDR3 DNA reads as TGTGCCAGCAGCCCCGGGACAGCCAAGGGGGAGACCCAGTACTTC. Its translation: CASSPGTAKGETQYF.

This clonotype was seen many times. V and J are TRBV12-3 or TRBV12-4 and TRBJ2-4, with 10 nucleotides matching TRBD1. The CDR3 totals 15 residues. V trimming: 6 bases; J trimming: 5 bases; junction bases outside the gene matches: 7. The CDR3 bases are TGTGCCAGCAGCAAGACAGGGGGCGTAGAAAACATTCAGTACTTC. Its translation: CASSKTGGVENIQYF.

This clonotype was detected a few times. This chain links TRBV4-2 with TRBJ1-2; D possibly corresponds to TRBD1 (6 bases). This CDR3 is built from 14 residues. Trimming pared 0 bases from V and 3 bases from J, leaving 8 bases between. CDR1 LGHNA and CDR2 YNFKEQ come from the germline V gene. The CDR3 is CASSQDTGHYGYTF. CDR3 coding DNA: TGTGCCAGCAGCCAAGATACAGGGCACTATGGCTACACCTTC.

This clonotype occurred a few times. CDR3 nucleotide sequence: TGTGCCAGCAGTCCCCAGGGGACTGGCAATCAGCCCCAGCATTTT. It encodes CASSPQGTGNQPQHF. This rearrangement joins TRBV5-5 to TRBJ1-5, with D possibly being TRBD1 (6 bases). This CDR3 has 15 residues. Germline V gives CDR1 SGHKS, CDR2 YYEKEE (reference sequence). V lost 5 bases and J 2 bases, leaving 14 bases between the germline ends.

This clonotype came up a few times. The V call is TRBV12-3 or TRBV12-4, the J call TRBJ1-1, with D possibly TRBD1 on 5 matching bases. The CDR3 is made up of 14 amino acids. V was cut by 6 bases and J by 1 base, with 12 bases left in between. CDR3 in DNA: TGTGCCAGCAGGGGGCCCAGCCCGAACACTGAAGCTTTCTTT. Its protein is CASRGPSPNTEAFF.

The V and J genes are TRBV7-6 and TRBJ2-7; 9 nucleotides match TRBD2. V lost 3 bases, J lost 7 bases, and 10 bases stayed unmatched. Germline CDR1 SGHVS, CDR2 FNYEAQ. The CDR3 covers 15 residues. Here the CDR3 reads CASSFGGGAPDEQYF. DNA of the CDR3: TGTGCCAGCAGCTTCGGCGGGGGGGCCCCAGATGAGCAGTACTTC.

The rearrangement links TRBV7-2 to TRBJ1-2; tentatively, D is TRBD1 (6 bases). The CDR3 sequence is 14 residues long. V was cut by 5 bases and J by 8 bases, with 18 bases left in between. The V gene's germline CDR1 is SGHTA and CDR2 FQGNSA. CDR3: CASSPTGPGGGYTF. As DNA, the CDR3 is TGTGCCAGCAGCCCGACAGGCCCCGGGGGAGGCTACACCTTC.

The chain recombines TRBV4-1 with TRBJ2-3, with D tentatively TRBD2 (8 bases). Trimming removed 3 bases from V and 6 bases from J, with 22 bases in between. Per the germline V gene, CDR1 is MGHRA and CDR2 is YSYEKL. The CDR3 consists of 17 residues. CDR3 sequence reads: CASSQGTRGLAVDTQYF. CDR3 nucleotide sequence: TGCGCCAGCAGCCAGGGGACTAGGGGGCTAGCCGTCGATACGCAGTATTTT.

This chain links TRBV6-5 with TRBJ2-1, with TRBD1 matching 7 bases. V lost 2 bases to trimming and J lost 6 bases; unmatched junction nucleotides: 4. CDR1 MNHEY and CDR2 SVGAGI come from the germline V gene. CDR3 length: 14 residues. The CDR3 sequence is CASSYIQGVNEQFF. Written as DNA, the CDR3 is TGTGCCAGCAGTTACATCCAGGGGGTCAATGAGCAGTTCTTC.

V is TRBV7-2 and J is TRBJ2-5, with 7 positions matching TRBD1. CDR1 is SGHTA, CDR2 FQGNSA, per germline. Losses at the gene ends were 5 bases for V and 5 bases for J; bases not matched to a gene: 5. The CDR3 has 13 residues. The CDR3 protein is CASSQGQVETQYF. DNA for the CDR3: TGTGCCAGCAGCCAAGGACAGGTGGAGACCCAGTACTTC.

J is TRBJ2-1 and V is TRBV12-3 or TRBV12-4; D perhaps matches TRBD2 (5 bases). V was cut by 7 bases and J by 6 bases, with 16 bases left in between. The CDR3 covers 14 residues. For the CDR3, the DNA is TGTGCCAGCACGGCTTGGACCGCGGGCAATGAGCAGTTCTTC. This gives the protein CASTAWTAGNEQFF.

The table lists this clonotype with a few counts. The chain employs TRBV4-2 and TRBJ2-5, with 8 bases aligning to TRBD2. The V gene end was trimmed by 4 bases and the J gene end by 5 bases; junction bases not matched to a gene: 9. Germline V gene data show CDR1 as LGHNA and CDR2 as YNFKEQ. This CDR3 contains 15 residues. CDR3 DNA: TGTGCCAGCAGCCCGGCATGGGCTAGCGGGGAGACCCAGTACTTC. This sequence encodes CASSPAWASGETQYF.

The rearrangement links TRBV6-5 to TRBJ2-1, with TRBD2 matching 13 bases. The CDR3 runs to 16 residues. Losses at the gene ends were 3 bases for V and 7 bases for J; bases not matched to a gene: 6. Germline-derived CDR1 and CDR2 are MNHEY and SVGAGI. The CDR3 spells CASSYILAGGPNEQFF. Here the CDR3 DNA reads TGTGCCAGCAGTTATATACTAGCGGGGGGGCCGAATGAGCAGTTCTTC.

The table lists this clonotype with many counts. The chain links TRBV6-6 to TRBJ2-3; unclear D gene. This CDR3 spans 12 amino acids. Germline CDR1 reads MNHNY; CDR2 reads SVGAGI (reference sequence). The germline V and J ends were trimmed by 6 bases and 2 bases, with 6 bases remaining between them. Here the CDR3 DNA reads TGTGCCAGCAGCCCCACCACAGATACGCAGTATTTT. Translating it yields CASSPTTDTQYF.

V and J are TRBV28 and TRBJ2-1; the D gene is possibly TRBD2 (6 bases). V was shortened by 7 bases and J by 6 bases, with 22 bases between the two germline ends. Germline CDR1 and CDR2: MDHEN and SYDVKM. The CDR3 totals 16 residues. CDR3 residues: CASTLNPGVASNEQFF. CDR3 coding DNA: TGTGCCAGCACCCTTAACCCGGGGGTAGCGAGCAATGAGCAGTTCTTC.

This clonotype has a single count. This chain joins TRBV7-2 and TRBJ2-4, with 7 bases that match TRBD1. The CDR3 totals 14 residues. V was clipped by 6 bases and J by 7 bases; unmatched bases: 9. Germline values: CDR1 SGHTA, CDR2 FQGNSA. CDR3 residues: CASSSQGWGNIQYF. In DNA, the CDR3 is TGTGCCAGCAGTTCACAGGGGTGGGGGAACATTCAGTACTTC.

There are a few counts of this clonotype. The V and J genes are TRBV4-3 and TRBJ1-1; perhaps TRBD1 as D (5 bases). Trimming took off 1 base at V and 3 bases at J, with 12 bases between the two ends. Germline V gene sequence: CDR1 LGHNA, CDR2 YSLEER. CDR3 length: 15 residues. This CDR3 is CASSQVVSGDTEAFF. The CDR3 region has the DNA TGCGCCAGCAGCCAAGTAGTGTCGGGGGACACTGAAGCTTTCTTT.

Turning to this clonotype: The junction does not match germline at one end; this may be a read error. The V gene is TRBV7-7, the J gene TRBJ2-1, with 7 bases fitting TRBD2. From germline, CDR1 is SSHAT and CDR2 FNYEAQ (reference sequence). The CDR3 loop spans 14 amino acids. The CDR3 spells CASSLAGADNEQFF. The CDR3 bases are TGTGCTAGCAGCTTAGCGGGCGCGGACAATGAGCAGTTCTTC.

The genes are TRBV2 and TRBJ2-5; D perhaps matches TRBD2 (6 bases). Deletions cut 2 bases from V and 9 bases from J, with 22 bases between. Per germline, CDR1 SNHLY and CDR2 FYNNEI. CDR3 length: 16 amino acids. The CDR3 coding sequence is TGTGCCAGCAGTGAAAAGCCCGCGGCCCTGGGGGGATCCCAGTACTTC. Its protein product is CASSEKPAALGGSQYF.

The chain recombines TRBV6-5 with TRBJ1-2; no clear D. Trimming pared 0 bases from V and 2 bases from J, leaving 7 bases between. The CDR3 covers 14 residues. Germline V CDR1 and CDR2: MNHEY, SVGAGI. As DNA, the CDR3 is TGTGCCAGCAGTTACTCTGGCGGGAACTATGGCTACACCTTC. Translating gives CASSYSGGNYGYTF.

The DNA of the CDR3 is TGTGCCAGTAGTATTAGCGGGACGGGTAATTCACCCCTCCACTTT. Protein: CASSISGTGNSPLHF. This sequence joins TRBV19 and TRBJ1-6, with D possibly TRBD1 on 5 matching bases. The ends were cut back, 3 bases at V and 6 bases at J, with 12 bases in the middle. The length of the CDR3 is 15 residues. The V gene's germline CDR1 is LNHDA and CDR2 SQIVND (reference sequence).

This clonotype was recorded a few times. V and J are TRBV28 and TRBJ2-7; D might be TRBD1 (6 bases). This CDR3 is built from 13 residues. Germline CDR1 and CDR2: MDHEN and SYDVKM. With 3 bases removed from V and 6 bases from J, the gap between germline ends came to 12 bases. The CDR3 here is CASSFTQGLEQYV. The DNA for the CDR3 is TGTGCCAGCAGTTTTACACAGGGTCTCGAGCAGTACGTC.

At least ten counts were recorded for this clonotype. V is TRBV20-1 and J is TRBJ2-7, with TRBD1 matching 8 bases. V shed 3 bases, J shed 3 bases, and the junction held 4 bases outside the gene matches. This CDR3 contains 13 residues. The germline gives CDR1 DFQATT, CDR2 SNEGSKA (reference sequence). The CDR3 sequence: CSASEGQVYEQYF. CDR3 DNA sequence: TGCAGTGCTAGTGAGGGACAGGTCTACGAGCAGTACTTC.

In this sample, this clonotype turned up a few times. The gene calls are TRBV4-1 and TRBJ2-1; D is perhaps TRBD1 (6 bases). CDR1 is MGHRA, CDR2 YSYEKL, per germline. The CDR3 totals 15 residues. V was clipped by 2 bases and J by 8 bases, with 16 bases between them. The chain's CDR3 is CASSQNRVIPHEQFF. The CDR3, as DNA: TGCGCCAGCAGCCAAAACAGGGTTATACCACATGAGCAGTTCTTC.